Following are 6 T cell receptor beta chains from one sample sequenced in a study of spatial heterogeneity in lung cancer (dated by TCRdb to the late 2010s). This specimen's time point label, per the study, means: blood at routine non-recurrence follow-up after resection. Without any cell sorting, TCR sequencing was performed on whole RNA extracted either from tumor and nontumor lung tissue or from cryopreserved PBMC samples. The library was generated by 5' RACE. The data were produced on a NextSeq 500. Through fastp at Q25 and MiXCR, TCRdb rebuilt clones from the public reads, retaining in-frame beta chains. Every CDR3 protein is listed once, alongside the most common genes and DNA of its rows. The sample records around 110,000 distinct CDR3 sequences, roughly an eighth of which are singletons. The ten largest clones take up over 15% of the sample. The source material was PBMCs, sampled at follow-up. These receptors were collected from a male donor with early-stage non-small cell lung cancer.

This clonotype was counted once. The CDR3 nucleotides read TGTGCCAGCTCACCACCTTTGCGTCAGCCCCAGCATTTT. Its translation is CASSPPLRQPQHF. This chain joins TRBV18 and TRBJ1-5; D is undetermined. Trimming cost V 0 bases and J 6 bases, with 6 bases left between them. This CDR3 is 13 amino acids long. Per germline, CDR1 KGHSH and CDR2 LQKENI.

This clonotype was seen repeatedly, ten times or more. The genes are TRBV20-1 and TRBJ2-7; TRBD2 aligns across 7 bases. CDR3 length equals 14 residues. Germline CDR1 and CDR2: DFQATT and SNEGSKA (reference sequence). J lost 5 bases, V lost 4 bases, and 11 bases had no gene match. The CDR3 protein is CSAIKGGLADEQYF. Here the CDR3 DNA reads TGCAGTGCTATTAAGGGCGGGCTAGCGGACGAGCAGTACTTC.

The rearrangement uses TRBV20-1 and TRBJ1-2; 9 nucleotides match TRBD1. CDR1 and CDR2 from the germline V gene are DFQATT and SNEGSKA (reference sequence). This CDR3 is built from 13 residues. With 3 bases clipped from V and 3 bases from J, the junction kept 2 bases outside the gene matches. CDR3 nucleotides: TGCAGTGCTAGTACAGGGGGCGACTATGGCTACACCTTC. Translating gives CSASTGGDYGYTF.

This clonotype was picked up many times. V usage is TRBV29-1 and J usage is TRBJ2-3; D perhaps matches TRBD1 (5 bases). The CDR3 consists of 12 residues. V was clipped by 3 bases and J by 3 bases, with 7 bases between them. Germline loops: CDR1 SQVTM, CDR2 ANQGSEA. The CDR3 bases are TGCAGCGTTGATCAGGGAACAGATACGCAGTATTTT. Its protein product is CSVDQGTDTQYF.

J is TRBJ2-1 and V is TRBV16, with D possibly matching TRBD2 (7 bases). The length of the CDR3 is 14 residues. With 3 bases removed from V and 8 bases from J, the gap between germline ends came to 14 bases. The germline gives CDR1 KGHSY, CDR2 FQNENV. The CDR3 sequence: CASSQEGGHYEQFF. DNA of the CDR3: TGTGCCAGCAGCCAGGAGGGGGGGCACTATGAGCAGTTCTTC.

This clonotype was counted only a few times. The rearrangement uses TRBV11-2 and TRBJ2-6; D not certain. V dropped 5 bases and J dropped 4 bases, with 12 bases sitting between them. CDR3 length: 15 amino acids. Germline loops: CDR1 SGHAT, CDR2 FQNNGV. In nucleotides, the CDR3 is TGTGCCAGCAGCGTTGGTCGGGCCGGGGCCAACGTCCTGACTTTC. Translated, it gives CASSVGRAGANVLTF.